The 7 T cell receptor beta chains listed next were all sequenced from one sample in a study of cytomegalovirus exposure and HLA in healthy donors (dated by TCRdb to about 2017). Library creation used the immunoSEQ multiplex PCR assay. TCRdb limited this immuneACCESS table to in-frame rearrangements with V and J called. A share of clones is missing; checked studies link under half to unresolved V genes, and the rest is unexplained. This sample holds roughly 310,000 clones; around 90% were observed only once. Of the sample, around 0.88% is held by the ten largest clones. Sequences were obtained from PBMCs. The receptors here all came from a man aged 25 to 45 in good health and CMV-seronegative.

CDR3 in amino acids: CASSPKDRAYNSPLHF. The CDR3 region has the DNA TGTGCCAGCTCACCAAAGGACAGGGCCTATAATTCACCCCTCCACTTT. This chain links TRBV18 with TRBJ1-6; 8 bases match TRBD1. Germline V gene data show CDR1 as KGHSH and CDR2 as LQKENI. After removal of 2 bases from V and 2 bases from J, the junction contained 2 bases not matched to a gene. This CDR3 spans 16 amino acids.

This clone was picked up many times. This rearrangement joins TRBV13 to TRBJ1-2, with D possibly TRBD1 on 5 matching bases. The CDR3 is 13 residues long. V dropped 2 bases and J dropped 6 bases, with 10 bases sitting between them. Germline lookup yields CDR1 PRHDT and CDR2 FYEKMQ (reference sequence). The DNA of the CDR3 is TGTGCCAGCAGCTTATCGCCGACAGATGGCTACACCTTC. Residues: CASSLSPTDGYTF.

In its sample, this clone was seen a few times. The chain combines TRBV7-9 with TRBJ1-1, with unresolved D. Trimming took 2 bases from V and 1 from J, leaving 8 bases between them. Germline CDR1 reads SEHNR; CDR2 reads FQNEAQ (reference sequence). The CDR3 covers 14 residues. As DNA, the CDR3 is TGTGCCAGCAGCTTAATCGACACGAACACTGAAGCTTTCTTT. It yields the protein CASSLIDTNTEAFF. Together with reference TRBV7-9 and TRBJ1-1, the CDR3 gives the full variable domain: DTGVSQNPRHKITKRGQNVTFRCDPISEHNRLYWYRQTLGQGPEFLTYFQNEAQLEKSRLLSDRFSAERPKGSFSTLEIQRTEQGDSAMYLCASSLIDTNTEAFFGQGTRLTVV.

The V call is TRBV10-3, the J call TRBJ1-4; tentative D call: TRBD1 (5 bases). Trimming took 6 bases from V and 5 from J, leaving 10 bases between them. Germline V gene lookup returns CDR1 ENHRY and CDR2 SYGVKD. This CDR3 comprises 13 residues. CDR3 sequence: CAISPGGNEKLFF. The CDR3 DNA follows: TGTGCCATCAGCCCGGGGGGAAATGAAAAACTGTTTTTT.

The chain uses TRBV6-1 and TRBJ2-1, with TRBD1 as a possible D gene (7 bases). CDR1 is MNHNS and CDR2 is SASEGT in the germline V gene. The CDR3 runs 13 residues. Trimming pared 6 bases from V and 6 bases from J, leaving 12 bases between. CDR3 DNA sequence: TGTGCCAGCAGAAGGCAGGGGGGCAATGAGCAGTTCTTC. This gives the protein CASRRQGGNEQFF.

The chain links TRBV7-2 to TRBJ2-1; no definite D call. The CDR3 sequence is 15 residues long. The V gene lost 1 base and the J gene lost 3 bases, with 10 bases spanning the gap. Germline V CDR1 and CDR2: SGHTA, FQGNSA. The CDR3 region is CASSLDQNLYNEQFF. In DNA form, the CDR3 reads TGTGCCAGCAGCTTAGACCAGAACCTCTACAATGAGCAGTTCTTC.

This CDR3 is CASSGAIYTEAFF. DNA for the CDR3: TGTGCCAGCAGTGGGGCCATTTACACTGAAGCTTTCTTT. The J gene is TRBJ1-1, the V gene TRBV2; no clear D. The germline CDR1 and CDR2 sequences are SNHLY and FYNNEI. CDR3 length: 13 amino acids. Trimming removed 4 bases from V and 3 bases from J, with 9 bases in between.